This passage covers 13 T cell receptor beta chains from one sample sequenced in a study of CD8+CD57+ T cells in acquired aplastic anemia. Genomic DNA served as template for TCR beta VDJ and CDR3 profiling. TCRdb ran MiXCR on the reads and lists one entry per CDR3 protein. The sample includes roughly 420,000 distinct CDR3 sequences, approximately 70% of them seen just once. Sequencing was performed on sorted CD4+, CD8+, or CD8+CD57+ T cells (not recorded which) from PBMCs. These receptors were obtained from a human donor in good health, serving as a control.

This chain joins TRBV2 and TRBJ1-1, with D unclear. This CDR3 contains 16 residues. The V and J ends lost 6 bases and 4 bases respectively, with 21 bases between them. Germline V CDR1 and CDR2: SNHLY, FYNNEI. The CDR3 here is CASSARASQAATEAFF. The CDR3 DNA follows: TGTGCCAGCAGCGCACGCGCTTCTCAAGCGGCCACTGAAGCTTTCTTT.

Concerning this clonotype itself: One end of the junction varies from germline; a read error may be responsible. The chain joins TRBV7-3 to TRBJ2-7; 7 bases align to TRBD1. The V gene's germline CDR1 is SGHTA and CDR2 FQGTGA. The CDR3 is 12 amino acids. The CDR3 DNA sequence: TGTGCCAGCAGCTCCACCCCGGGGACAGCGCACTTC. Translation gives CASSSTPGTAHF.

This chain joins TRBV11-2 and TRBJ2-3, with a possible D match to TRBD1 (5 bases). In germline, CDR1 is SGHAT, CDR2 FQNNGV. The CDR3 covers 12 residues. Trimming shortened V by 3 bases and J by 8 bases, and 9 bases separated the two germline ends. CDR3 sequence reads: CASSFAGRTQYF. The CDR3 DNA sequence: TGTGCCAGCAGCTTTGCAGGGCGTACGCAGTATTTT.

Concerning this clonotype: One end of the junction is discordant with germline, which a read error may explain. The V and J genes are TRBV7-2 and TRBJ2-3, with D perhaps given as TRBD1 or TRBD2 (5 bases each). The germline CDR1 and CDR2 sequences are SGHTA and FQGNSA. This CDR3 region has 12 residues. This CDR3 reads CASSLHRRVGDF. CDR3 sequence (DNA): TGTGCCAGCAGCTTACATCGAAGGGTGGGGGACTTT.

On this clonotype itself: One junction end disagrees with the germline gene, perhaps due to a read error. This chain connects TRBV7-2 to TRBJ1-3; no firm D call. The CDR3 consists of 15 residues. Germline V gene lookup returns CDR1 SGHTA and CDR2 FQGNSA. The CDR3 sequence: CASSSHGVTVNTIYF. Here the CDR3 DNA reads TGTGCCAGCAGCTCCCACGGAGTGACTGTAAACACGATATATTTT.

The rearrangement links TRBV11-2 to TRBJ2-7; 9 nucleotides align to TRBD1. Per the germline V gene, CDR1 is SGHAT and CDR2 is FQNNGV. V lost 0 bases to trimming and J lost 4 bases; unmatched junction nucleotides: 10. CDR3 length equals 17 residues. The CDR3 spells CASSLDRGQGGIYEQYF. The CDR3 DNA reads as TGTGCCAGCAGCTTAGACAGGGGACAGGGCGGGATATACGAGCAGTACTTC.

The sample holds many counts of this clonotype. The chain carries TRBV4-1 and TRBJ1-5; 8 bases map to TRBD1. CDR1 and CDR2 (germline): MGHRA, YSYEKL. This CDR3 contains 15 residues. Trimming took 1 base from V and 3 from J; bases not matched to a gene: 2. The DNA for the CDR3 is TGCGCCAGCAGCCAAGGACAGGGGAACAATCAGCCCCAGCATTTT. Its protein is CASSQGQGNNQPQHF.

Worth noting for this clonotype: A read error may account for a junction end that differs from germline. The J gene is TRBJ2-3, the V gene TRBV7-2; D possibly matches TRBD1 or TRBD2 (5 bases each). Germline CDR1 and CDR2: SGHTA and FQGNSA. There are 15 residues in the CDR3. CDR3 sequence (DNA): TGTGCCAGCAGTAAAGTGGAAGGGACCCAAGATACGGAGTATTTT. It yields the protein CASSKVEGTQDTEYF.

A note on this clonotype: The CDR3 carries no conserved terminal phenylalanine or tryptophan, so it likely arises from a read error. The limits of the CDR3 on the DNA are not certain, so only TCRdb's listed CDR3 is given. This sequence joins TRBV7-9 and TRBJ1-2; the table's D call TRBD1 went unverified against the DNA. 13 amino acids form the CDR3, both terminal residues included. Looked up from germline, CDR1 is SEHNR and CDR2 is FQNEAQ (reference sequence). CDR3 region: CASSRNGADAFFV.

Regarding this clonotype: One junction end does not reproduce the germline sequence, and a read error may be involved. CDR3 residues: CASSLGPGLGGIF. The CDR3 DNA reads TGTGCCAGCAGCCTAGGCCCAGGACTAGGGGGGATCTTC. J is TRBJ1-2 and V is TRBV7-2, with D perhaps matching TRBD1 (6 bases). This CDR3 has 13 residues. From germline, CDR1 is SGHTA and CDR2 FQGNSA.

V gene TRBV29-1 combines with J gene TRBJ1-1; TRBD1 is a possible D gene (5 bases). V lost 4 bases and J lost 2, with 11 bases in between. CDR1 and CDR2 from the germline V gene are SQVTM and ANQGSEA. This CDR3 comprises 13 residues. CDR3 residues: CSVVGGGNTEAFF. CDR3 coding DNA: TGCAGCGTTGTGGGGGGGGGTAACACTGAAGCTTTCTTT.

The chain links TRBV6-2 or TRBV6-3 to TRBJ1-2; D uncertain. The CDR3 contains 14 residues. V was cut by 2 bases and J by 3 bases, with 10 bases left in between. Germline-derived CDR1 and CDR2 are MNHEY and SVGEGT. CDR3 amino acids: CASSYPFRHYGYTF. The CDR3, as DNA: TGTGCCAGCAGTTACCCCTTCCGGCACTATGGCTACACCTTC.

Only a few counts were recorded for this clonotype. V and J are TRBV24-1 and TRBJ1-2; perhaps TRBD1 as D (6 bases). The CDR3 runs to 15 residues. Germline V CDR1 and CDR2: KGHDR, SFDVKD. V dropped 3 bases and J dropped 8 bases, with 18 bases sitting between them. The CDR3 protein is CATSDPQGPRGGYTF. CDR3 bases: TGTGCCACCAGTGATCCTCAGGGGCCTAGGGGAGGCTACACCTTC.